This T cell receptor beta chain came from a study of blood T cells in healthy people across ages. This clonotype was seen a handful of times. Next came a second PCR, run for roughly 7 to 12 cycles, which used a sample-barcoded 5' primer along with a J-beta primer mix. TCRdb independently ran MiXCR on the 5' RACE reads; one entry per CDR3 protein. The sample lists around 1,700,000 distinct CDR3 sequences; over 25% were seen once. Input material: blood. The source of this sequence is a woman aged 25 to 39 in good health.

CDR3 loop: CASSGLGNTQYF. Here the CDR3 DNA reads TGCGCCAGCAGTGGGCTGGGGAATACGCAGTATTTT. The V gene is TRBV10-2, the J gene TRBJ2-3; D is unclear. The ends were cut back, 4 bases at V and 7 bases at J, with 9 bases in the middle. Germline V lookup: CDR1 WSHSY, CDR2 SAAADI. The CDR3 length is 12 residues.